This T cell receptor beta chain was retrieved from a study of cytomegalovirus exposure and HLA in healthy donors. Only a few counts were recorded for this clone. Its antigen is unknown. General study points: In a later analysis, donors in an Asian-associated ancestry cluster reportedly had fewer N-insertions in productive TCRs than the cohort mean.

Researchers ran the PCR with 60 Vbeta and 13 Jbeta primers. Generated by immunoSEQ multiplex PCR, the TCRdb table keeps only in-frame clones and is missing some. The profile shows 150,000 to 200,000 clones, roughly three quarters of them singletons. This CDR3 is built from 17 residues. Germline CDR1 and CDR2: SGHVS and FNYEAQ. Trimming took 3 bases from V and 7 from J, leaving 21 bases between them. Sequencing input: PBMCs. The rearrangement joins TRBV7-6 to TRBJ2-2; possible D gene TRBD2, 5 bases. The TCR was taken from a man aged 35 to 55 in good health and CMV-seropositive. CDR3 nucleotides: TGTGCCAGCAGCTTCAGTAGCGCGCTCAGATACGGCGGGGAGCTGTTTTTT. Protein sequence: CASSFSSALRYGGELFF.